This is a list of T cell receptor beta chains from one sample in a study of blood T cell repertoires in COVID-19. The repertoire was sequenced with immunoSEQ multiplex PCR; TCRdb's copy has only in-frame clones and lacks some. The data contain approximately 76,000 clones, roughly 83% of them singletons. The sequenced sample was peripheral blood. The receptors shown here come from a woman aged 55-69 years with acute or convalescent COVID-19. CDR3s include the opening cysteine and the closing phenylalanine or tryptophan.

CDR3 protein,CDR3 length,V gene,J gene
CAWSKGSNNEKLFF,14,TRBV30,TRBJ1-4
CASSLGLQETQYF,13,TRBV7-8,TRBJ2-5
CASSPIQGGGGELFF,15,TRBV4-1,TRBJ2-2
CSVRQGHTEAFF,12,TRBV29-1,TRBJ1-1
CASSVWALNTEAFF,14,TRBV5-1,TRBJ1-1
CASSELEGPLSTEAFF,16,TRBV6-1,TRBJ1-1
CASSLLGGTQYF,12,TRBV7-3,TRBJ2-3
CASIRGGDEQFF,12,TRBV12-3/TRBV12-4,TRBJ2-1
CASSQGRNTEAFF,13,TRBV3-1/TRBV3-2,TRBJ1-1
CASNKAGSSTDTQYF,15,TRBV3-1/TRBV3-2,TRBJ2-3
CASSESGTANTEAFF,15,TRBV10-1,TRBJ1-1
CASSPLEAAGGYTF,14,TRBV18,TRBJ1-2
CASSPEVGDTGELFF,15,TRBV5-1,TRBJ2-2
CASSSQGRNEKLFF,14,TRBV5-1,TRBJ1-4
CARSRGGNYGYTF,13,TRBV5-3,TRBJ1-2
CASRKDRADGYTF,13,TRBV5-1,TRBJ1-2
CASSQEEGRGYTF,13,TRBV3-1/TRBV3-2,TRBJ1-2
CASSLGSSNQPQHF,14,TRBV5-1,TRBJ1-5
CASSSSTNGELFF,13,TRBV5-1,TRBJ2-2
CASSKRLAGVGGELFF,16,TRBV19,TRBJ2-2
CASSLEVRVEGYTF,14,TRBV5-1,TRBJ1-2
CASRHSGQGAGNTEAFF,17,TRBV3-1/TRBV3-2,TRBJ1-1
CATSPERGLPQHF,13,TRBV15,TRBJ1-5
CASSGRGGYSNQPQHF,16,TRBV6-1,TRBJ1-5
CAWLQGVSANSPLHF,15,TRBV30,TRBJ1-6
CASSIPFTGDNYGYTF,16,TRBV19,TRBJ1-2
CSASGVSRMNTEAFF,15,TRBV20-1,TRBJ1-1
CASSVRGQGKSNQPQHF,17,TRBV6-1,TRBJ1-5
CASSVMTGSNQPQHF,15,TRBV5-5,TRBJ1-5
CASSFGTLTQYF,12,TRBV11-2,TRBJ2-3
CASSPDRQETQYF,13,TRBV5-6,TRBJ2-5
CASSPEQAGFGNQPQHF,17,TRBV18,TRBJ1-5
CASSSQGAYNEQFF,14,TRBV5-5,TRBJ2-1
CASSLEIAGAYGYTF,15,TRBV5-1,TRBJ1-2
CASRAARELFF,11,TRBV6-6,TRBJ2-2
CASSFTGETSGGRTGANVLTF,21,TRBV21-1,TRBJ2-6
CASSSDRDFYGYTF,14,TRBV10-1,TRBJ1-2
CASSQDTGFNQPQHF,15,TRBV4-2,TRBJ1-5
CASSLLTGGNTIYF,14,TRBV3-1/TRBV3-2,TRBJ1-3
CASWQVYSNQPQHF,14,TRBV6-5,TRBJ1-5
CASSSGESTDTQYF,14,TRBV5-1,TRBJ2-3
CASSIFGDRVGEAFF,15,TRBV19,TRBJ1-1
CASRQDLVYGYTF,13,TRBV12-3/TRBV12-4,TRBJ1-2
CASRLLAVTDTQYF,14,TRBV2,TRBJ2-3
CASKEGQADSPLHF,14,TRBV19,TRBJ1-6
CATSDGPGQGNGANVLTF,18,TRBV24-1,TRBJ2-6
CASSSDSGNTIYF,13,TRBV5-1,TRBJ1-3
CASTPPGELFF,11,TRBV12-3/TRBV12-4,TRBJ2-2
CASSPTGTGGAANYGYTF,18,TRBV18,TRBJ1-2
CARSLFRGGDTEAFF,15,TRBV5-3,TRBJ1-1
CATSPRDRGYGYTF,14,TRBV15,TRBJ1-2
CASGANQPQHF,11,TRBV6-6,TRBJ1-5
CASTLPGNSNQPQHF,15,TRBV6-5,TRBJ1-5
CASSQEGTKTEAFF,14,TRBV14,TRBJ1-1
CASSQDIGRFYGYTF,15,TRBV4-2,TRBJ1-2
CASSRQSLGGYTF,13,TRBV6-2/TRBV6-3,TRBJ1-2
CASSSKGDYEQYF,13,TRBV19,TRBJ2-7
CASTLWTAGDTEAFF,15,TRBV5-5,TRBJ1-1